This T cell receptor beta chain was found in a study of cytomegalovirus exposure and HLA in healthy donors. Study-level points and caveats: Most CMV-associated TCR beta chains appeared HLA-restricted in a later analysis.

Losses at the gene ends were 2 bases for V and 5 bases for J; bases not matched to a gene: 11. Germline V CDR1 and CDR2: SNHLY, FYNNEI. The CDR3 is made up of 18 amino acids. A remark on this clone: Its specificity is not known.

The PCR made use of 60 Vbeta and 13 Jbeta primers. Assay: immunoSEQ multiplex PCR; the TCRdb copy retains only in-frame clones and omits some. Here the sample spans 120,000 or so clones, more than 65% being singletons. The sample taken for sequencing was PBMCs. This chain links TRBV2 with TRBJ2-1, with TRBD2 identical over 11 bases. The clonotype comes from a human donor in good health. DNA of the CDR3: TGTGCCAGCAGTGAAATTGAGGCTAGCGGGGGGTTAGACAATGAGCAGTTCTTC. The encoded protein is CASSEIEASGGLDNEQFF.